This T cell receptor beta chain stems from a study of T cell repertoires in cytomegalovirus infection (dated by TCRdb to about 2019). As for the study more broadly: Because public TCR beta signatures pointed to carriage of CMV infection together with the matching HLA type, the HLA type of each donor mattered for the analysis. Overall results and qualifications from the work: In both this cohort and an independent cohort of some 370 donors, the cumulative frequency of public TCR beta family members distinguished carriers of CMV infection plus the relevant HLA type. The ex vivo response was dominated by HLA-C-restricted CMV-specific TCR beta clonotypes, and the single most frequent clonotype in two of eight donors was supplied by these HLA-C-restricted clonotypes.

The sequencer was an Illumina HiSeq 1500. The public reads were run again by TCRdb, first through fastp at Q25 and then through MiXCR, and only productive beta chains were kept. Rows with a matching CDR3 protein are joined into one entry that keeps the most common DNA and genes. This sample holds approximately 160,000 distinct CDR3 sequences; approximately 17% were observed only once. In total, the top ten clones hold under 20% of the sample. This clonotype was detected ten times or more. Its antigen specificity is not known. Base-call qualities are not available, and no considerably larger clone is one nucleotide away. The cysteine opens and the phenylalanine closes a CDR3 of 15 amino acids. Left in the record is the CDR3 DNA by itself, 45 bases read in frame from the first base. From the germline V gene, CDR1 is SGHTA and CDR2 is FQGNSA. Trimming removed 0 bases from V and 2 bases from J, leaving 8 bases between the germline ends.

Sequencing was carried out using CD8+ T cells from PBMCs. The rearrangement combines TRBV7-2 with TRBJ2-1; no D gene is confidently identified. The source of this sequence is a human donor in good health (CMV status not recorded). Some clones in this sample may be carry-over from other donors' samples. The encoded CDR3 is CASSLAPPTYNEQFF. The DNA reads TGTGCCAGCAGCTTAGCCCCTCCGACCTACAATGAGCAGTTCTTC.